The rows below give T cell receptor beta chains drawn from one sample of a study of T cells after yellow fever vaccination. Via MiXCR, TCRdb re-called the 5' RACE reads, giving one row per CDR3 protein. The table has almost 600,000 distinct CDR3 sequences, roughly 13% seen once. This sample comprised PBMCs, obtained on the day of the yellow fever booster vaccination. These receptors all stem from a man aged 30 to 45 who received the YFV17D yellow fever vaccine. Each CDR3 is given with its conserved first and last residue. A D gene is named only where the DNA matches it firmly. Rows may omit the clone size; those that give it use once, few, many or a size class.

D: -
J: TRBJ2-7
V: TRBV3-1
size: few
DNA: TGTGCCAGCAGCCAAGGACTACCACCGTCCTACGAGCAGTACTTC
CDR3: CASSQGLPPSYEQYF

D: TRBD2
J: TRBJ2-7
V: TRBV20-1
size: few
DNA: TGCAGAGTAAGCGGGAGCGGCTACGAGCAGTACTTC
CDR3: CRVSGSGYEQYF

D: -
J: TRBJ2-7
V: TRBV29-1
size: -
DNA: TGCAGCGGTTGGGATCACGAGCAGTACTTC
CDR3: CSGWDHEQYF

D: -
J: TRBJ1-1
V: TRBV4-3
size: -
DNA: TGCGCCAGCAGCCAAGACCCTAGTACTGAAGCTTTCTTT
CDR3: CASSQDPSTEAFF

D: -
J: TRBJ2-2
V: TRBV6-2/TRBV6-3
size: few
DNA: TGTGCCAGTCACGTTCGGGAGAATCTCAACACCGGGGAGCTGTTTTTT
CDR3: CASHVRENLNTGELFF

D: -
J: TRBJ2-1
V: TRBV29-1
size: few
DNA: TGCAGCGTTGAACCCCCCGAGGGGGGCACTGAGCAGTTCTTC
CDR3: CSVEPPEGGTEQFF

D: -
J: TRBJ1-2
V: TRBV30
size: -
DNA: TGTGCCTGGAGGACCCACCCCTCCTATGGCTACACCTTC
CDR3: CAWRTHPSYGYTF

D: TRBD2
J: TRBJ2-1
V: TRBV11-2
size: -
DNA: TGTGCCAGCAGCTTAGATTTTAGCGGGAGGGCACATGAGCAGTTCTTC
CDR3: CASSLDFSGRAHEQFF

D: -
J: TRBJ2-6
V: TRBV7-9
size: many
DNA: TGTGCCAGCAGCTTTGGAGGCTCTGGGGCCAACGTCCTGACTTTC
CDR3: CASSFGGSGANVLTF

D: -
J: TRBJ2-2
V: TRBV5-1
size: -
DNA: TGCGCCAGCAGCTGGGACGGCAACACCGGGGAGCTGTTTTTT
CDR3: CASSWDGNTGELFF

D: -
J: TRBJ2-7
V: TRBV29-1
size: -
DNA: TGCAGCGTGGCGACATCCTCTCGCTCCTACGAGCAGTACTTC
CDR3: CSVATSSRSYEQYF

D: TRBD2
J: TRBJ2-3
V: TRBV6-2/TRBV6-3
size: -
DNA: TGTGCCAGCAGTTACTGGACTAGCGGGAGAGCAGATACGCAGTATTTT
CDR3: CASSYWTSGRADTQYF

D: -
J: TRBJ2-5
V: TRBV4-3
size: -
DNA: TGCGCCAGCAGCCAAGATCAGGGGTCCGGGTTGGCCCAGTACTTC
CDR3: CASSQDQGSGLAQYF

D: -
J: TRBJ2-4
V: TRBV5-1
size: once
DNA: TGCGCCAGCAGCTTGAATATGGATATTCAGTACTTC
CDR3: CASSLNMDIQYF

D: -
J: TRBJ2-1
V: TRBV5-1
size: -
DNA: TGCGCCAGCAGCCAGGGACCTTCCCTATATCAGTTCTTC
CDR3: CASSQGPSLYQFF

D: -
J: TRBJ2-7
V: TRBV20-1
size: few
DNA: TGCAGTGCTAGAACAGGGTCTCAGGTCCACGAGCAGTACTTC
CDR3: CSARTGSQVHEQYF

D: TRBD2
J: TRBJ2-1
V: TRBV7-8
size: few
DNA: TGTGCCAGTGGGAGGGGCGGAACCTACAATGAGCAGTTCTTC
CDR3: CASGRGGTYNEQFF

D: -
J: TRBJ2-3
V: TRBV5-1
size: few
DNA: TGCGCCAGCAGCTTCCCCCGGGACCCAATCCCGGATACGCAGTATTTT
CDR3: CASSFPRDPIPDTQYF

D: TRBD2
J: TRBJ2-7
V: TRBV11-2
size: -
DNA: TGTGCCAGCAGCTTAGGTACCGGGACTACACGCGTCAGCTCCTACGAGCAGTACTTC
CDR3: CASSLGTGTTRVSSYEQYF

D: TRBD1
J: TRBJ2-2
V: TRBV9
size: -
DNA: TGTGCCAGCAGAGCCCCCGGGACAGGGAATACCGGGGAGCTGTTTTTT
CDR3: CASRAPGTGNTGELFF

D: -
J: TRBJ2-2
V: TRBV7-8
size: -
DNA: TGTGCCAGCAGGTTCTCGGCGACGAACACCGGGGAGCTGTTTTTT
CDR3: CASRFSATNTGELFF

D: -
J: TRBJ2-4
V: TRBV7-2
size: -
DNA: TGTGCCAGCAGCCCCCGACCGGGACCAGAAAACATTCAGTACTTC
CDR3: CASSPRPGPENIQYF

D: -
J: TRBJ2-7
V: TRBV9
size: -
DNA: TGTGCCAGCAGCCTAGGACTATGGGGATACGAGCAGTACTTC
CDR3: CASSLGLWGYEQYF

D: TRBD1
J: TRBJ1-5
V: TRBV12-3/TRBV12-4
size: -
DNA: TGTGCCAGCAGTTTTGGGTCAGGGGGAAATCAGCCCCAGCATTTT
CDR3: CASSFGSGGNQPQHF

D: TRBD2
J: TRBJ2-7
V: TRBV7-2
size: -
DNA: TGTGCCAGCAGCACCCAACCAACTAGCGGGGGTCCCTACGAGCAGTACTTC
CDR3: CASSTQPTSGGPYEQYF

D: -
J: TRBJ2-1
V: TRBV20-1
size: few
DNA: TGCAGTGGGGAGTATAGCTCCTACAATGAGCAGTTCTTC
CDR3: CSGEYSSYNEQFF

D: -
J: TRBJ2-1
V: TRBV24-1
size: few
DNA: TGTGCCACCAGTGACCGACTAGACCTCTCTGGGAATGAGCAGTTCTTC
CDR3: CATSDRLDLSGNEQFF

D: -
J: TRBJ2-1
V: TRBV11-2
size: -
DNA: TGTGCCAGCAGCTTAGGCAGGGTAGATGAGCAGTTCTTC
CDR3: CASSLGRVDEQFF

D: TRBD2
J: TRBJ2-1
V: TRBV3-1
size: many
DNA: TGTGCCAGCAGCCAGACCGGGACTAGCGTTTCCTACAATGAGCAGTTCTTC
CDR3: CASSQTGTSVSYNEQFF

D: -
J: TRBJ2-1
V: TRBV6-5
size: many
DNA: TGTGCCAGCAGTTACCGGGGGAAGGACGATGAGCAGTTCTTC
CDR3: CASSYRGKDDEQFF

D: TRBD2
J: TRBJ2-1
V: TRBV3-1
size: -
DNA: TGTGCCAGCAGCCAAGTTCTAGCGGGGACTCGCAATGAGCAGTTCTTC
CDR3: CASSQVLAGTRNEQFF

D: -
J: TRBJ2-1
V: TRBV28
size: few
DNA: TGTGCCAGCAGACAACAGGGAGGCGAGCAGTTCTTC
CDR3: CASRQQGGEQFF

D: -
J: TRBJ1-3
V: TRBV28
size: few
DNA: TGTGCCAGCAGGGGGGGGCCTGGAAACACCATATATTTT
CDR3: CASRGGPGNTIYF

D: -
J: TRBJ2-7
V: TRBV7-2
size: -
DNA: TGTGCCAGCAGCCGTCTCAACAGTTATCCCCGGCTGGGGCAGTACTTC
CDR3: CASSRLNSYPRLGQYF

D: TRBD2
J: TRBJ2-2
V: TRBV5-1
size: few
DNA: TGCGCCAGCAGCTTGGGGGACTACGCCCGAACCGGGGAGCTGTTTTTT
CDR3: CASSLGDYARTGELFF

D: -
J: TRBJ1-2
V: TRBV7-9
size: -
DNA: TGTGCCAGCAGCCCCCTAGGAGGGTTGGACTATGGCTACACCTTC
CDR3: CASSPLGGLDYGYTF

D: TRBD2
J: TRBJ2-1
V: TRBV19
size: few
DNA: TGTGCCAGTAGCCACGGCGGAGCGGGAGGTTATAATGAGCAGTTCTTC
CDR3: CASSHGGAGGYNEQFF

D: TRBD1
J: TRBJ1-2
V: TRBV29-1
size: -
DNA: TGCAGCGTGGACAGGGGAGCTAACTATGGCTACACCTTC
CDR3: CSVDRGANYGYTF

D: -
J: TRBJ2-7
V: TRBV9
size: -
DNA: TGTGCCAGCAGCGTTTTGGACTCCCTGCCCTACGAGCAGTACTTC
CDR3: CASSVLDSLPYEQYF

D: -
J: TRBJ2-7
V: TRBV5-1
size: few
DNA: TGCGCCAGCAGCCTCGACCGGTACTTC
CDR3: CASSLDRYF

D: -
J: TRBJ2-3
V: TRBV6-2/TRBV6-3
size: few
DNA: TGTGCCAGCAGTTACTCGGACGGAGGGCCAGATACGCAGTATTTT
CDR3: CASSYSDGGPDTQYF

D: -
J: TRBJ2-7
V: TRBV9
size: few
DNA: TGTGCCAGCAGCGTAGCTACAGAGTACGAGCAGTACTTC
CDR3: CASSVATEYEQYF

D: -
J: TRBJ2-7
V: TRBV10-2
size: -
DNA: TGCGCCAGCAGTGAGCCCAGTCGGGGGTTCGACGAGCAGTACTTC
CDR3: CASSEPSRGFDEQYF

D: TRBD2
J: TRBJ2-3
V: TRBV20-1
size: few
DNA: TGCAGTGCTAGAAGCACTAGCGGGAGAGGGACAGATACGCAGTATTTT
CDR3: CSARSTSGRGTDTQYF

D: -
J: TRBJ2-3
V: TRBV5-1
size: -
DNA: TGCGCCAGCTCCCCGCTGTTGGCTAGCACAGATACGCAGTATTTT
CDR3: CASSPLLASTDTQYF

D: -
J: TRBJ1-2
V: TRBV7-9
size: -
DNA: TGTGCCAGCAGCTTAGCCGGCGGCGGGAAGAGTGGCTACACCTTC
CDR3: CASSLAGGGKSGYTF

D: -
J: TRBJ2-5
V: TRBV29-1
size: -
DNA: TGCAGCGCCGGCCACAGAGAGACCCAGTACTTC
CDR3: CSAGHRETQYF

D: TRBD1
J: TRBJ1-5
V: TRBV12-3/TRBV12-4
size: few
DNA: TGTGCCAGCAGTTTGGGTGGAACAGGGGGCACGCCCCAGCATTTT
CDR3: CASSLGGTGGTPQHF

D: -
J: TRBJ2-7
V: TRBV15
size: -
DNA: TGTGCCACCAGCAGAGCCGGTAGGGTTCACGAGCAGTACTTC
CDR3: CATSRAGRVHEQYF

D: -
J: TRBJ1-3
V: TRBV5-1
size: many
DNA: TGCGCCAGCAGCTTGGACAGCTCTGGAAACACCATATATTTT
CDR3: CASSLDSSGNTIYF

D: -
J: TRBJ2-2
V: TRBV5-6
size: few
DNA: TGTGCCAGCAGCTCCGGGGCGAACACCGGGGAGCTGTTTTTT
CDR3: CASSSGANTGELFF

D: -
J: TRBJ2-1
V: TRBV20-1
size: -
DNA: TGCAGTGCTAGAGCAGACATCTTTTATAACAATGAGCAGTTCTTC
CDR3: CSARADIFYNNEQFF

D: -
J: TRBJ2-3
V: TRBV20-1
size: -
DNA: TGCAGTGCTAGAGATCGGGTTCTGGGGACGCTTCCAGATACGCAGTATTTT
CDR3: CSARDRVLGTLPDTQYF

D: TRBD1
J: TRBJ2-7
V: TRBV11-2
size: many
DNA: TGTGCCAGCAGCTCGGCCGGGACAGGGGAGTCCTACGAGCAGTACTTC
CDR3: CASSSAGTGESYEQYF

D: -
J: TRBJ2-7
V: TRBV11-3
size: few
DNA: TGTGCCAGCAGCTTAGATTCTATTGGGCCGCAGTACTTC
CDR3: CASSLDSIGPQYF

D: TRBD1
J: TRBJ2-7
V: TRBV5-6
size: -
DNA: TGTGCCAGCAGCTTGGGGGCTACAGGGGACTACGAGCAGTACTTC
CDR3: CASSLGATGDYEQYF

D: -
J: TRBJ2-4
V: TRBV21-1
size: few
DNA: TGTGCCAGCAGCAGGGCCTTCAGTCCCAAAAACATTCAGTACTTC
CDR3: CASSRAFSPKNIQYF

D: -
J: TRBJ1-2
V: TRBV5-1
size: few
DNA: TGCGCCAGCAGAGAACAGAACTATGGCTACACCTTC
CDR3: CASREQNYGYTF

D: -
J: TRBJ2-7
V: TRBV7-8
size: -
DNA: TGTGCCAGCAGCTGGGACTCTACCGCCTCCTACGAGCAGTACTTC
CDR3: CASSWDSTASYEQYF

D: TRBD1
J: TRBJ2-2
V: TRBV5-1
size: -
DNA: TGCGCCAGCAGCCCAGCGGACAGGATCGACACCGGGGAGCTGTTTTTT
CDR3: CASSPADRIDTGELFF